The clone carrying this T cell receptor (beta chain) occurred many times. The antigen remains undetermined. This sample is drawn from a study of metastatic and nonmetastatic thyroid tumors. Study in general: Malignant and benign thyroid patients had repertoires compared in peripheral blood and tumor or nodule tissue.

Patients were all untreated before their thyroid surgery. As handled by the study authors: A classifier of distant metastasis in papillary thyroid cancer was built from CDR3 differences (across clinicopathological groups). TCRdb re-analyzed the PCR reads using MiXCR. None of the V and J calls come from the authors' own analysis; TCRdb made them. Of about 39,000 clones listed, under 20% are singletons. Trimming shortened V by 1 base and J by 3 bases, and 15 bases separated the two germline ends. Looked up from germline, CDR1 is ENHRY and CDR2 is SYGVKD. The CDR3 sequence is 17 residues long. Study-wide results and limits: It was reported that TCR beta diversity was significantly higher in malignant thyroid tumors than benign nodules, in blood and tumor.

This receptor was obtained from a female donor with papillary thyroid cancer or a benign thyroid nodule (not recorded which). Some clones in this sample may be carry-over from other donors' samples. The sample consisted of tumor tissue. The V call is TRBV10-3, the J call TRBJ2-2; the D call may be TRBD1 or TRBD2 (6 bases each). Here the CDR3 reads CAISEFSGARDTGELFF. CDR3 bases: TGTGCCATCAGTGAGTTTTCGGGGGCGCGGGACACCGGGGAGCTGTTTTTT.